These T cell receptor beta chains were read from a single sample in a study of T cells in narcolepsy. Profiled with immunoSEQ multiplex PCR; TCRdb holds only in-frame clones, not every one. Of about 15,000 clones detected, around 86% appear once; the ten largest clones hold roughly 34%. Sequencing used memory (CD45RA-) CD4+ T cells from blood. The source of these receptors is a human donor in good health. CDR3s leave out the opening cysteine and the closing phenylalanine or tryptophan. A D gene is named only where the DNA matches it firmly.

D gene: .
V gene: TRBV25-1
J gene: TRBJ1-5
CDR3 protein: ASSGGSNQPQH

D gene: .
V gene: TRBV11-2
J gene: TRBJ2-3
CDR3 protein: ASSVRGGNPSTDTQY

D gene: TRBD1
V gene: TRBV7-6
J gene: TRBJ2-3
CDR3 protein: ASSPRQGGGTDTQY

D gene: .
V gene: TRBV11-2
J gene: TRBJ2-7
CDR3 protein: ASRLGDLIANEQY

D gene: TRBD1
V gene: TRBV6-6
J gene: TRBJ1-2
CDR3 protein: ASSLEGQGYGYT

D gene: TRBD1
V gene: TRBV30
J gene: TRBJ1-1
CDR3 protein: ALGQGNTEAF

D gene: TRBD2
V gene: TRBV2
J gene: TRBJ2-2
CDR3 protein: ASSPLSSGTGELF

D gene: .
V gene: TRBV5-3
J gene: TRBJ2-1
CDR3 protein: ARSSGVGGGHNEQF

D gene: TRBD1
V gene: TRBV23-1
J gene: TRBJ2-2
CDR3 protein: ASRTGRTGELF

D gene: TRBD2
V gene: TRBV6-1
J gene: TRBJ2-3
CDR3 protein: ASSEAPGLVFTDTQY

D gene: TRBD1
V gene: TRBV5-4
J gene: TRBJ2-7
CDR3 protein: ASSRQGAGYEQY

D gene: .
V gene: TRBV19
J gene: TRBJ1-2
CDR3 protein: ASSIGGRTGYT

D gene: .
V gene: TRBV5-5
J gene: TRBJ2-1
CDR3 protein: ASSLAVGGDYNEQF

D gene: .
V gene: TRBV6-1
J gene: .
CDR3 protein: ASRLGAGASYEQY

D gene: .
V gene: TRBV21-1
J gene: TRBJ1-2
CDR3 protein: ASSYRQEDYGYT

D gene: .
V gene: TRBV2
J gene: TRBJ1-3
CDR3 protein: ASSGIGGGNTIY

D gene: .
V gene: TRBV25-1
J gene: TRBJ1-6
CDR3 protein: ASSEGTRASPLH

D gene: .
V gene: TRBV5-4
J gene: TRBJ1-1
CDR3 protein: ASSTGLRTEAF

D gene: TRBD1
V gene: TRBV25-1
J gene: .
CDR3 protein: ASSVIDRDNYEQY

D gene: TRBD2
V gene: TRBV5-6
J gene: TRBJ2-7
CDR3 protein: ASSSLAGVIYEQY

D gene: TRBD2
V gene: TRBV7-6
J gene: TRBJ2-3
CDR3 protein: ASSLFGRDGRADTQY

D gene: .
V gene: TRBV18
J gene: TRBJ2-4
CDR3 protein: ASSSVDPGGIQY

D gene: TRBD1
V gene: TRBV6-1
J gene: TRBJ2-7
CDR3 protein: ASYPGQGAEQY

D gene: .
V gene: TRBV9
J gene: TRBJ1-1
CDR3 protein: ASSATLNTEAF

D gene: .
V gene: TRBV11-3
J gene: TRBJ1-4
CDR3 protein: ASSLSGTNEKLF

D gene: TRBD1
V gene: TRBV29-1
J gene: TRBJ1-1
CDR3 protein: SVDPGTGGVIEAF

D gene: TRBD2
V gene: TRBV29-1
J gene: TRBJ2-1
CDR3 protein: SVEGFSGALSSYNEQF

D gene: .
V gene: TRBV28
J gene: TRBJ1-2
CDR3 protein: ASSSTALNYGYT

D gene: .
V gene: TRBV5-8
J gene: TRBJ2-1
CDR3 protein: ASSLEVAYNEQF

D gene: TRBD1
V gene: TRBV19
J gene: TRBJ2-7
CDR3 protein: ASSTTGTASSYEQY

D gene: TRBD2
V gene: TRBV5-4
J gene: TRBJ2-1
CDR3 protein: ASSLAGLAGDNEQF

D gene: .
V gene: TRBV19
J gene: TRBJ2-1
CDR3 protein: ASSRLVYNEQF

D gene: .
V gene: TRBV29-1
J gene: TRBJ1-1
CDR3 protein: SVVDSLGTEAF

D gene: TRBD2
V gene: TRBV5-6
J gene: TRBJ2-3
CDR3 protein: ASSQTLPGLQSTDTQY

D gene: .
V gene: TRBV5-1
J gene: TRBJ2-7
CDR3 protein: ASSSQPTYEQY

D gene: TRBD1
V gene: TRBV5-4
J gene: TRBJ2-1
CDR3 protein: ASSRQGQGYNEQF

D gene: .
V gene: TRBV30
J gene: TRBJ1-2
CDR3 protein: AWSGRLADYGYT

D gene: .
V gene: TRBV11-2
J gene: TRBJ2-5
CDR3 protein: ASSFAGARSETQY

D gene: .
V gene: TRBV7-9
J gene: TRBJ1-1
CDR3 protein: ASSWGNTEAF

D gene: TRBD2
V gene: TRBV5-3
J gene: TRBJ2-7
CDR3 protein: ARSSRTSGTYEQY

D gene: TRBD1
V gene: TRBV18
J gene: TRBJ2-7
CDR3 protein: ASSPTGWYEQY

D gene: .
V gene: TRBV4-3
J gene: TRBJ1-4
CDR3 protein: ASSQGGSGEKLF

D gene: .
V gene: TRBV27
J gene: TRBJ1-4
CDR3 protein: ASSRGGGARFEKLF

D gene: .
V gene: TRBV6-1
J gene: TRBJ1-2
CDR3 protein: ASSDPGQKGYT

D gene: .
V gene: TRBV18
J gene: TRBJ2-6
CDR3 protein: ASSPFMGRRNSGANVLT

D gene: TRBD2
V gene: TRBV5-6
J gene: .
CDR3 protein: ASSSLAGGTYEQY

D gene: .
V gene: TRBV5-4
J gene: TRBJ1-2
CDR3 protein: ASSLDQRLGGYT

D gene: TRBD2
V gene: TRBV6-4
J gene: TRBJ2-7
CDR3 protein: ASSDSGTGLQYYEQY

D gene: .
V gene: TRBV6-5
J gene: TRBJ1-1
CDR3 protein: ASNPSQRGTEAF

D gene: .
V gene: TRBV14
J gene: TRBJ2-7
CDR3 protein: ASSQGRASYEQY

D gene: .
V gene: TRBV5-1
J gene: TRBJ2-5
CDR3 protein: ASSPGMGETQY

D gene: .
V gene: TRBV7-9
J gene: TRBJ2-1
CDR3 protein: ASSFSVRVGEQF

D gene: .
V gene: TRBV14
J gene: TRBJ2-1
CDR3 protein: ASSQVILQGEQF

D gene: .
V gene: TRBV7-6
J gene: TRBJ2-2
CDR3 protein: ASSLAFGELF

D gene: TRBD2
V gene: TRBV19
J gene: TRBJ2-1
CDR3 protein: ASSISITSGRF

D gene: TRBD2
V gene: TRBV6-1
J gene: TRBJ2-7
CDR3 protein: ASSEASGSYEQY

D gene: TRBD2
V gene: TRBV9
J gene: TRBJ2-1
CDR3 protein: ASSVDPISGVVNEQF

D gene: .
V gene: TRBV5-4
J gene: TRBJ2-1
CDR3 protein: ASSSDRESRF

D gene: TRBD1
V gene: TRBV19
J gene: TRBJ2-6
CDR3 protein: ASRDRGSGANVLT

D gene: .
V gene: TRBV2
J gene: TRBJ1-3
CDR3 protein: ASSEMGTIY